This TCR beta chain was captured by sequencing in a study of T cell responses to AZD1222 COVID-19 vaccine. Study results and caveats: Nearly half of the spike-specific TCRs reportedly recognize variant regions that carry no mutations.

The CDR3 has 13 residues. The germline V gene has CDR1 MNHEY and CDR2 SVGAGI. Deletions cut 10 bases from V and 0 bases from J, with 12 bases between. Measured with immunoSEQ multiplex PCR; TCRdb has only the in-frame clones, and not every one. Of fewer than 120,000 clones in the sample, about 94% were seen once. On this clone itself: No antigen is known for it.

This rearrangement joins TRBV6-5 to TRBJ1-1; D remains unclear. This TCR came from an adult who received the AZD1222 COVID-19 vaccine. Sequenced material: peripheral blood, taken 28 days after the second AZD1222 dose. The CDR3 sequence is CATRMTLNTEAFF. In DNA form, the CDR3 reads TGTGCCACGCGGATGACATTGAACACTGAAGCTTTCTTT.